This T cell receptor (beta chain) was captured in a study of blood T cell repertoires in COVID-19. Study as a whole: COVID-19 samples, acute and convalescent, were from the United States, Italy and Spain. T cells, B-cell-depleted T cells, or PBMCs supplied cDNA or gDNA.

V dropped 5 bases and J dropped 10 bases, with 18 bases sitting between them. Looked up from germline, CDR1 is WNHNN and CDR2 is SYGVQD (reference sequence). This CDR3 is built from 14 residues. Original processing notes: For nucleated cells, counts were estimated from reference gene primer amplification. TCRdb keeps only in-frame clones here, not all; method: immunoSEQ multiplex PCR. The D gene and trimming were derived from the DNA, and the V and J assignments and clone size from that table. The sample holds 90,000 to 100,000 clones, roughly 89% seen once. The rearrangement uses TRBV10-1 and TRBJ2-1; TRBD1 might be the D (5 bases). The receptor's source is a human donor in a cohort sampled during active COVID-19. The sample comprised peripheral blood. The CDR3 coding sequence is TGCGCCAGCAGTATCGGGCAGGGCGAAGAGGAGCAGTTCTTC. Its protein product is CASSIGQGEEEQFF.